The entry below describes one T cell receptor (beta chain). Sequencing was performed with immunoSEQ multiplex PCR; in TCRdb, only in-frame clones are kept and a portion is missing. The data contain about 140,000 clones, 75% to 90% of them singletons. This sample was included in a study of radiation and T cells in renal cell carcinoma. Study overall: Nephrectomy followed 15 Gy stereotactic body radiation by 4 weeks.

The CDR3 has 13 amino acids. V dropped 5 bases and J dropped 5 bases, with 11 bases sitting between them. Germline V gene lookup returns CDR1 SGDLS and CDR2 YYNGEE. As for time point: baseline pretreatment blood. The treatment is: 15 Gy SBRT to primary tumor, nephrectomy 4 weeks later. Serial blood draws occurred at baseline and 2 and 4 weeks post-SBRT. Clear cell pathology was present in this patient's renal cell carcinoma. The sequencing used blood, collected from a patient whose treatment included radiotherapy and nephrectomy. This sequence originates from a woman between 45 and 65 years old with renal cell carcinoma. The chain is built from TRBV9 and TRBJ1-5; D is perhaps TRBD1 (5 bases). CDR3 bases: TGTGCCAGCAGTCCGGGGGTCGATCAGCCCCAGCATTTT. Protein: CASSPGVDQPQHF.